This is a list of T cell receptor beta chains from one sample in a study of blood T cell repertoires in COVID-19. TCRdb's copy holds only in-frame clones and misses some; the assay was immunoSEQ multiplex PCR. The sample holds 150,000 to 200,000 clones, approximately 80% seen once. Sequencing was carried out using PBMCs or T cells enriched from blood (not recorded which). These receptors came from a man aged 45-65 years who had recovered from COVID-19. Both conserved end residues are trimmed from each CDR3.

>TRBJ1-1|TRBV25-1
ASSIQGPLEAF
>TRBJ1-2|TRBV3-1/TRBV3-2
ASSPSQGYGYT
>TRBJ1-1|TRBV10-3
ATTGVKVGNTEAF
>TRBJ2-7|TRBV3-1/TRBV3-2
ASSQVQDNYEQY
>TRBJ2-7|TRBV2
ASSTKKSLPGRYLYEQY
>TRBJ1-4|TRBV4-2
ASSQGRGEKLF
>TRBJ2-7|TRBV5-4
ASSLKTGGTYEQY
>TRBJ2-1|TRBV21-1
ASSKPRRGRRQQF
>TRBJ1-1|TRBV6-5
ASNLRGQGTEAF
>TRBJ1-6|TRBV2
ASSEIRGSPLH
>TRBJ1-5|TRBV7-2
ASSSYRSNQPQH
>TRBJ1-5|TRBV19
ASTPLGDFGHQPQH
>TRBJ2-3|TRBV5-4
ASSLGSGSSDTQY
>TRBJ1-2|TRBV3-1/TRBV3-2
ASSPKFQGYNYGYT
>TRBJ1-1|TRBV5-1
ASSLLANTEAF
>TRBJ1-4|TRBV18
ASSPGQARGEKLF
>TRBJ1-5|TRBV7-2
ASSLAGQGDNQPQH
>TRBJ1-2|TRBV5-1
ASSLQGAGGYT
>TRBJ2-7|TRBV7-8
ASSFDSSYEQY
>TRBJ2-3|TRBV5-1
ASSPSGGPTDTQY
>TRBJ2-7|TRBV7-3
ASSLESGTGGSEQY
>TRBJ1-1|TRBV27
ASSLSFSQGGEAF
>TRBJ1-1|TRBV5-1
ASSLAAGGLEAF
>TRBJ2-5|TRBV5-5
ASTSGLAGYQTQY
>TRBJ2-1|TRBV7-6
ASSLGSRDEQF
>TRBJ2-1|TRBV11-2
ASSLGRVSPGNEQF
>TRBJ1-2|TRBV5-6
ASSLEGVGYGYT
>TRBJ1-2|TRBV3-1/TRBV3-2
ASSQDLGTKGYT
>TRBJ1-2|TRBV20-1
SASGRGRDGYT
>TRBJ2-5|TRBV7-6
ASQGLAGVPETQY
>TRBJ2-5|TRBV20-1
SASGAGGYEETQY
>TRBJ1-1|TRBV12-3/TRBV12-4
ASSDRVNTEAF
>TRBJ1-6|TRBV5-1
ASSSSQGLDSPLH
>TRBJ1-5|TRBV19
ASSARQGWNQPQH
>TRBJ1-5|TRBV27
ASSLSGGSNQPQH
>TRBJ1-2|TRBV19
ASTDRGQTGYGYT
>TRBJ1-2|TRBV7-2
ASSLVVGGVRGDGYT
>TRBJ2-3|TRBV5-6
ASSPTIRTGTDTQY
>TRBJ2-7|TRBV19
ASSMGLAGIGYEQY
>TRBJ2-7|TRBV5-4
ASSPGLAGGPPYEQY
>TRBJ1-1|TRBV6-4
ASSSEENTEAF
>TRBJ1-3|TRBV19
ASSLWDTVSGNTIY
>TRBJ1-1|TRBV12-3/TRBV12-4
ASSLLQDTEAF
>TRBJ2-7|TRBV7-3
ASSSGLAGGPYEQY
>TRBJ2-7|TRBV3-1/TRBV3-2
ASSLSWGGTYEQY
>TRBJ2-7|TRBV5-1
ASSLATGSYEQY
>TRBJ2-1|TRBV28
ASNPLPGLGSHEQF
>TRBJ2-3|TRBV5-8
ASSLGLAGPTDTQY
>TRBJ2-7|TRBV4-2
ASSQEATASGGAPYEQY
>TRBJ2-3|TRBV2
ASSGQRGRTDTQY
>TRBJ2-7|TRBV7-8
ASSLTDKSSYEQY
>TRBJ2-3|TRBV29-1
SVERGGPADTQY
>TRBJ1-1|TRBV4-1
ASSQEVGRNTEAF
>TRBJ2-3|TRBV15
ATASGRSTDTQY
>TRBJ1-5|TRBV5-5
ASSTNSANQPQH
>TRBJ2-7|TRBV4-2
ASSQIQGTYEQY
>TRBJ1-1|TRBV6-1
ASSESQKRWTEAF
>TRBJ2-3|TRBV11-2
ASSLPTSGGSIPTDTQY
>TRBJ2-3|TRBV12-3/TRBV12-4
ASSLRTDTQY
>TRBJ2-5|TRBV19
ASSRTLRGTQY